This T cell receptor (beta chain) came from a study of blood T cell repertoires in COVID-19. In the authors' methods: The authors estimated nucleated cell counts from reference gene primer amplification. TCRdb keeps only in-frame clones here, not all; method: immunoSEQ multiplex PCR. The D gene and trimming were derived from the DNA, and the V and J assignments and clone size from that table. The data contain roughly 230,000 clones, around 84% of them singletons. The study recruited people aged 18 to 89 years across around 24 US areas. Cohort placement rested on clinical history that participants reported themselves. Exposed participants came across a COVID-19 case within 2 weeks before study entry. CDR3 size: 13 residues. Deletions cut 5 bases from V and 3 bases from J, with 8 bases between.

This receptor was taken from a woman in her forties or fifties who had been exposed to COVID-19. Sequencing was done on a sample of PBMCs or T cells enriched from blood (not recorded which). The rearrangement uses TRBV12-3 or TRBV12-4 and TRBJ1-5; D unclear. The CDR3 region is CASSPQINQPQHF. DNA for the CDR3: TGTGCCAGCAGTCCCCAGATCAATCAGCCCCAGCATTTT.